One sample yielded the 12 T cell receptor beta chains listed below, sequenced in a study of T cells in localized non-small cell lung cancer. Profiled with immunoSEQ multiplex PCR; TCRdb holds only in-frame clones, not every one. The profile shows 40,000 to 60,000 clones, around 86% of them singletons. The source was peripheral blood mononuclear cells, collected before any cancer treatment. Every receptor here comes from a man aged 40-75 years with stage III lung adenocarcinoma.

This chain connects TRBV29-1 to TRBJ1-1; possibly TRBD1 for D (6 bases). The length of the CDR3 is 16 residues. Germline assignment: CDR1 SQVTM and CDR2 ANQGSEA. The germline V and J ends were trimmed by 2 bases and 0 bases, with 16 bases remaining between them. The CDR3 DNA reads TGCAGCGTTGAAAAGAGCAAAGGGGGAATGAACACTGAAGCTTTCTTT. As protein: CSVEKSKGGMNTEAFF.

This chain links TRBV19 with TRBJ2-1; the D is unclear. V was pared by 2 bases and J by 6 bases, with 11 bases between. Germline loops: CDR1 LNHDA, CDR2 SQIVND (reference sequence). The CDR3 is 14 amino acids. CDR3 sequence: CASSINGLPNEQFF. Here the CDR3 DNA reads TGTGCCAGTAGTATAAACGGGCTTCCCAATGAGCAGTTCTTC.

This clone is termed medium-sized. This chain joins TRBV6-4 and TRBJ1-6, with 9 nucleotides matching TRBD1. This CDR3 has 16 amino acids. Germline values: CDR1 MRHNA, CDR2 SNTAGT. The trim removed 3 bases at V and 6 bases at J, leaving 6 bases unmatched. In nucleotides, the CDR3 is TGTGCCAGCAGTGAGGATCTGGGACAGGGTAATTCACCCCTCCACTTT. It codes for CASSEDLGQGNSPLHF.

This clone has just a few counts. The chain employs TRBV7-2 and TRBJ2-7; D might be TRBD2 (6 bases). This CDR3 has 14 residues. Trimming removed 5 bases from V and 8 bases from J, with 19 bases in between. Looked up from germline, CDR1 is SGHTA and CDR2 is FQGNSA. CDR3 amino acids: CASSHNSGGPQQYF. CDR3 DNA sequence: TGTGCCAGCAGCCATAACTCCGGGGGACCCCAGCAGTACTTC.

Here the CDR3 DNA reads TGTGCCAGCAGTGAATTAGAGGTCCAGGGGTATAGCAATCAGCCCCAGCATTTT. Translating it yields CASSELEVQGYSNQPQHF. The chain couples TRBV6-1 to TRBJ1-5, with D possibly being TRBD1 (6 bases). Germline CDR1 is MNHNS and CDR2 is SASEGT. The CDR3 length is 18 residues. The V gene lost 2 bases and the J gene lost 0 bases, with 17 bases spanning the gap.

This clone was observed a handful of times. The chain is built from TRBV6-5 and TRBJ2-1; D unresolved. Germline-derived CDR1 and CDR2 are MNHEY and SVGAGI. V gave up 5 bases and J gave up 0 bases, with 5 bases separating them. The CDR3 has 13 amino acids. Here the CDR3 reads CASSGVSYNEQFF. The CDR3 coding sequence is TGTGCCAGCAGTGGGGTCTCCTACAATGAGCAGTTCTTC.

This clone was counted a single time. CDR3 amino acids: CASSLVPGAVRDTQYF. DNA for the CDR3: TGTGCCAGCAGCTTGGTTCCGGGAGCAGTGCGGGATACGCAGTATTTT. This chain connects TRBV5-6 to TRBJ2-3; TRBD2 might be the D (6 bases). Trimming shortened V by 0 bases and J by 6 bases, and 17 bases separated the two germline ends. Germline-derived CDR1 and CDR2 are SGHDT and YYEEEE. This CDR3 has 16 amino acids.

The rearrangement joins TRBV9 to TRBJ2-1; the match to TRBD2 covers 11 bases. The germline gives CDR1 SGDLS, CDR2 YYNGEE. The length of the CDR3 is 15 residues. Losses at the gene ends were 7 bases for V and 2 bases for J; bases not matched to a gene: 5. CDR3: CASGTTSGAYNEQFF. The CDR3 nucleotides are TGTGCCAGCGGGACGACTAGCGGGGCCTACAATGAGCAGTTCTTC.

This chain links TRBV4-1 with TRBJ2-1; D perhaps matches TRBD2 (6 bases). Germline V gene data show CDR1 as MGHRA and CDR2 as YSYEKL. Trimming shortened V by 1 base and J by 5 bases, and 15 bases separated the two germline ends. This CDR3 has 16 residues. Here the CDR3 reads CASSQGWGESDNEQFF. CDR3 nucleotides: TGCGCCAGCAGCCAAGGGTGGGGGGAATCAGACAATGAGCAGTTCTTC.

This chain joins TRBV6-6 and TRBJ1-6; D perhaps matches TRBD1 (5 bases). The V end was cut by 2 bases, the J end by 7 bases, with 9 bases between. The germline CDR1 and CDR2 sequences are MNHNY and SVGAGI (reference sequence). The CDR3 covers 14 residues. The CDR3 DNA reads as TGTGCCAGCAGTTACACAGGAGAGAATTCACCCCTCCACTTT. This codes for CASSYTGENSPLHF.

The chain combines TRBV4-1 with TRBJ2-7; D is ambiguous. V was trimmed by 2 bases and J by 5 bases, leaving 13 bases between them. The CDR3 spans 14 residues. Germline CDR1 MGHRA, CDR2 YSYEKL. This CDR3 is CASSQSPSGNEQYF. The DNA of the CDR3 is TGCGCCAGCAGCCAATCGCCATCTGGGAACGAGCAGTACTTC.

The chain links TRBV6-6 to TRBJ1-2; 8 bases match TRBD1. This CDR3 has 14 amino acids. J lost 7 bases, V lost 5 bases, and 9 bases had no gene match. Germline-derived CDR1 and CDR2 are MNHNY and SVGAGI (reference sequence). The chain's CDR3 is CASSPRTGQTGYTF. DNA for the CDR3: TGTGCCAGCAGTCCCCGGACAGGGCAGACTGGCTACACCTTC.